Reported below is one TCR beta chain. Its cognate antigen is unknown. Some clones are missing from TCRdb's copy, which holds only in-frame ones; the method was immunoSEQ multiplex PCR. This table has about 90,000 clones, roughly 87% appearing once. Each patient experienced a relapse that followed autologous stem cell transplantation, and brentuximab vedotin exposure varied. Complete response, partial response or progressive disease was recorded as best response. The record originates from a study of PD-1 blockade in classical Hodgkin lymphoma. Study-wide findings and caveats: Those patients who began receiving nivolumab less than 1 year after ASCT had lower diversity, and they were excluded. CD4+ TCR diversity rose significantly by C4D1, and CD8+ TCR diversity did not.

This CDR3 region has 15 residues. The V and J ends lost 3 bases and 0 bases respectively, with 9 bases between them. CDR1 and CDR2 from the germline V gene are KGHSH and LQKENI. The sample was peripheral blood mononuclear cells (PBMCs), taken before the second cycle of nivolumab. The sequence was collected from a human donor with classical Hodgkin lymphoma. V usage is TRBV18 and J usage is TRBJ1-5; D uncertain. The CDR3 region has the DNA TGTGCCAGCTCACCCTCGGTAGGTAGCAATCAGCCCCAGCATTTT. This codes for CASSPSVGSNQPQHF.